Sequencing of this T cell receptor (beta chain) was carried out in a study of T cells in Graves' hyperthyroidism and ophthalmopathy. Looking at the study overall: Blood was drawn when the patient was first diagnosed and still untreated. Study results and limitations: Also found in blood were most expanded thyroid clonotypes above 0.001.

In germline, CDR1 is SEHNR, CDR2 FQNEAQ (reference sequence). The CDR3 has 14 amino acids. V was cut by 4 bases and J by 4 bases, with 12 bases left in between. RNA transcripts provided the source from which TCR beta CDR3 regions were amplified. A first-round RT-PCR of the TCR CDR3 used the HTBI primer set. TCRdb reanalysed the multiplex PCR reads using MiXCR and keeps one entry per CDR3 protein. This table holds 300,000 to 450,000 distinct CDR3 sequences, approximately 14% found once. Graves' hyperthyroidism was deemed stable absent ophthalmopathy progression within 18 months. Pregnant or lactating patients were excluded, as were those with uncontrolled infection or other autoimmune disease. This clonotype was seen more than once but under ten times. What it recognizes is unknown.

The rearrangement uses TRBV7-9 and TRBJ2-3, with a possible D match to TRBD1 (6 bases). This TCR was recovered from a woman between 55 and 75 years old with Graves' hyperthyroidism. The source material was blood. The CDR3 here is CASSSIRGSDTQYF. The CDR3 DNA is TGTGCCAGCAGCTCGATAAGGGGGTCAGATACGCAGTATTTT.